What follows are 25 T cell receptor beta chains derived from one specimen sequenced in a study of blood T cell repertoires in COVID-19. Sequencing was performed with immunoSEQ multiplex PCR; in TCRdb, only in-frame clones are kept and a portion is missing. The sample lists 250,000 to 350,000 clones; 80% to 85% were seen once. Sequenced material: peripheral blood. The origin of the receptors is a person in their 70s with COVID-19, enrolled during active disease.

This clone was counted only a few times. The CDR3: CASSKESPSGALSYEQYF. The CDR3 coding sequence is TGTGCCAGCAGCAAAGAGAGTCCTAGCGGGGCTCTATCCTACGAGCAGTACTTC. The chain has TRBV21-1 and TRBJ2-7; the table assigns TRBD2, which was not confirmed against the DNA. TRBV21-1 is classified as a pseudogene. The CDR3 contains 18 residues.

V and J are TRBV5-4 and TRBJ2-5; D might be TRBD2 (5 bases). Trimming removed 4 bases at V and 2 bases at J, with 18 bases between. Germline CDR1 SGHNT, CDR2 YYREEE (reference sequence). The CDR3 spans 16 residues. The CDR3 loop is CASSATALPGQETQYF. The CDR3 region has the DNA TGTGCCAGCAGCGCGACGGCATTGCCGGGACAAGAGACCCAGTACTTC. Complete variable domain (other parts from reference TRBV5-4 and TRBJ2-5): ETGVTQSPTHLIKTRGQQVTLRCSSQSGHNTVSWYQQALGQGPQFIFQYYREEENGRGNFPPRFSGLQFPNYSSELNVNALELDDSALYLCASSATALPGQETQYFGPGTRLLVL.

The chain has TRBV27 and TRBJ2-3, with 8 bases that match TRBD2. V lost 7 bases and J lost 0; bases outside the gene matches: 12. The CDR3 length is 17 residues. Germline CDR1 MNHEY, CDR2 SMNVEV (reference sequence). As DNA, the CDR3 is TGTGCCAGCACCTCGTTCGAACTAGCGGAAAGCACAGATACGCAGTATTTT. It encodes CASTSFELAESTDTQYF.

The chain has TRBV4-1 and TRBJ2-2; a possible D gene is TRBD1 (6 bases). CDR1 is MGHRA, CDR2 YSYEKL, per germline. The CDR3 contains 15 residues. Between the trimmed V and J ends, which lost 4 bases and 3 bases, there was a span of 12 bases. The CDR3 here is CASSPPGHYTGELFF. As DNA, the CDR3 is TGCGCCAGCAGCCCCCCGGGACATTACACCGGGGAGCTGTTTTTT.

The chain recombines TRBV5-1 with TRBJ1-5, with 7 bases lining up with TRBD1. The ends lost 3 bases at V and 5 bases at J; junction bases unmatched: 2. The length of the CDR3 is 13 residues. Germline CDR1 and CDR2: SGHRS and YFSETQ. The CDR3 DNA follows: TGCGCCAGCAGCTACGACAGGGATCAGCCCCAGCATTTT. Translating it yields CASSYDRDQPQHF.

This clone has a handful of counts. The chain links TRBV7-8 to TRBJ1-4; D not resolved. V shed 5 bases and J shed 0 bases, with 10 bases lying between them. The CDR3 contains 15 residues. The germline V gene has CDR1 SGHVS and CDR2 FQNEAQ. The CDR3 sequence is CASSNRDTTNEKLFF. The CDR3 region has the DNA TGTGCCAGCAGCAACCGGGATACAACTAATGAAAAACTGTTTTTT.

The rearrangement uses TRBV15 and TRBJ1-5; TRBD1 matches 9 bases. CDR3 size: 15 residues. V trimming: 1 base; J trimming: 6 bases; junction bases outside the gene matches: 4. Germline CDR1 is LNHNV and CDR2 is YYDKDF (reference sequence). CDR3 region: CATSRGGTGSQPQHF. In DNA form, the CDR3 reads TGTGCCACCAGCAGAGGGGGGACAGGGTCTCAGCCCCAGCATTTT.

The chain combines TRBV29-1 with TRBJ2-5; TRBD2 is a possible D gene (5 bases). CDR3 length: 14 amino acids. Trimming removed 7 bases at V and 5 bases at J, with 20 bases between. Germline V lookup: CDR1 SQVTM, CDR2 ANQGSEA. The CDR3 is CSAPRDGVGETQYF. CDR3 bases: TGCAGCGCCCCCCGGGATGGGGTGGGGGAGACCCAGTACTTC.

The CDR3 region is CSVGTESRTQYF. The CDR3 coding sequence is TGCAGCGTTGGGACAGAGTCTAGGACCCAGTACTTC. The V and J genes are TRBV29-1 and TRBJ2-5; possible D gene TRBD1, 6 bases. The CDR3 sequence is 12 residues long. CDR1 and CDR2 from the germline V gene are SQVTM and ANQGSEA. Trimming stripped 4 bases from V and 7 bases from J, with 13 bases between.

The rearrangement uses TRBV3-1 (or the pseudogene TRBV3-2) and TRBJ2-5; maybe TRBD1 (6 bases). Deletions cut 4 bases from V and 2 bases from J, with 14 bases between. Germline V gene lookup returns CDR1 LGHDT and CDR2 YNNKEL (reference sequence). The length of the CDR3 is 15 residues. CDR3 sequence (DNA): TGTGCCAGCAGCCTCATAACAGGGAGTCAAGAGACCCAGTACTTC. Encoded protein: CASSLITGSQETQYF.

This chain links TRBV11-3 with TRBJ2-3; 7 positions match TRBD1. CDR1 and CDR2 from the germline V gene are SGHNT and YENEEA. CDR3 length: 14 residues. J was trimmed by 1 base and V by 5 bases; bases with no gene match: 3. CDR3 sequence: CASSPGTGTDTQYF. CDR3 coding DNA: TGTGCCAGCAGCCCCGGGACAGGCACAGATACGCAGTATTTT.

The chain combines TRBV6-6 with TRBJ1-4; D is possibly TRBD1 (6 bases). Trimming pared 6 bases from V and 2 bases from J, leaving 13 bases between. The CDR3 is made up of 15 amino acids. The germline gives CDR1 MNHNY, CDR2 SVGAGI (reference sequence). The CDR3 DNA reads TGTGCCAGCAGACCCCCAGGGGAGACTAATGAAAAACTGTTTTTT. Protein product: CASRPPGETNEKLFF.

The genes are TRBV10-2 and TRBJ2-2; TRBD2 agrees at 9 bases. Germline CDR1 is WSHSY and CDR2 is SAAADI. The CDR3 has 14 amino acids. V lost 3 bases to trimming and J lost 9 bases; unmatched junction nucleotides: 5. The CDR3 is CASSEVREGWELFF. As DNA, the CDR3 is TGCGCCAGCAGTGAAGTGCGGGAGGGGTGGGAGCTGTTTTTT.

This clone has just one count. V gene TRBV18 combines with J gene TRBJ2-1, with D possibly matching TRBD2 (6 bases). Germline values: CDR1 KGHSH, CDR2 LQKENI. Trimming took off 3 bases at V and 4 bases at J, with 10 bases between the two ends. The CDR3 is 14 residues long. In DNA, the CDR3 is TGTGCCAGCTCACCCGGAGGGCTTTACAATGAGCAGTTCTTC. Its translation: CASSPGGLYNEQFF.

The chain employs TRBV3-1 (or the pseudogene TRBV3-2) and TRBJ1-1; tentative D call: TRBD1 (5 bases). The length of the CDR3 is 13 residues. CDR1 LGHDT and CDR2 YNNKEL come from the germline V gene (reference sequence). Trimming left V 2 bases short and J 6 bases short, with 10 bases between. CDR3: CASSQRGESEAFF. The CDR3, as DNA: TGTGCCAGCAGCCAAAGGGGTGAGTCTGAAGCTTTCTTT.

In this sample, this clone turned up a few times. The chain links TRBV9 to TRBJ2-5; D not certain. The length of the CDR3 is 15 residues. V was clipped by 3 bases and J by 1 base, with 13 bases between them. Germline V gene sequence: CDR1 SGDLS, CDR2 YYNGEE. The CDR3 DNA sequence: TGTGCCAGCAGCGCGTACAGCAGCACCCAAGAGACCCAGTACTTC. Protein sequence: CASSAYSSTQETQYF.

The chain uses TRBV11-2 and TRBJ2-3, with TRBD1 matching over 7 bases. Germline CDR1 and CDR2: SGHAT and FQNNGV. The CDR3 has 14 amino acids. V was clipped by 6 bases and J by 0 bases; unmatched bases: 3. CDR3 sequence (DNA): TGTGCCAGCAGTTACAGGGGAAGCACAGATACGCAGTATTTT. Translation: CASSYRGSTDTQYF.

This chain connects TRBV10-3 to TRBJ2-1; TRBD1 aligns across 10 bases. V lost 10 bases, J lost 7 bases, and 10 bases stayed unmatched. There are 14 residues in the CDR3. Per germline, CDR1 ENHRY and CDR2 SYGVKD. This CDR3 is CATRPDRGLNEQFF. Here the CDR3 DNA reads TGTGCCACCAGACCCGACAGGGGGCTTAATGAGCAGTTCTTC.

Here the CDR3 DNA reads TGCGCCAGCAGTGGGACTTCTACGGGCTACGAGCAGTACTTC. Encoded protein: CASSGTSTGYEQYF. V is TRBV5-1 and J is TRBJ2-7, with a tentative D call TRBD2 (6 bases). The CDR3 is 14 amino acids. CDR1 and CDR2 (germline): SGHRS, YFSETQ. Trimming took off 5 bases at V and 3 bases at J, with 15 bases between the two ends.

The gene calls are TRBV2 and TRBJ1-4, with D perhaps TRBD1 (5 bases). This CDR3 region has 12 residues. CDR1 is SNHLY, CDR2 FYNNEI, per germline. The V gene lost 7 bases and the J gene lost 4 bases, with 7 bases spanning the gap. The DNA for the CDR3 is TGTGCCAGCACAGGGCGTAATGAAAAACTGTTTTTT. Protein: CASTGRNEKLFF.

Here the CDR3 reads CASSLSTQLRGRATFF. In DNA, the CDR3 is TGTGCCAGCAGTTTATCTACCCAGCTCAGGGGGCGGGCAACTTTCTTT. The rearrangement joins TRBV28 to TRBJ1-1, with 8 bases aligning to TRBD1. Germline loops: CDR1 MDHEN, CDR2 SYDVKM. V was clipped by 1 base and J by 12 bases; unmatched bases: 16. The CDR3 has 16 amino acids.

The chain has TRBV18 and TRBJ1-4; 8 bases align to TRBD1. CDR3 length equals 14 residues. Germline lookup yields CDR1 KGHSH and CDR2 LQKENI. V was clipped by 4 bases and J by 5 bases; unmatched bases: 3. Here the CDR3 reads CASSQQGGNEKLFF. The CDR3 DNA reads TGTGCCAGCTCACAACAGGGGGGAAATGAAAAACTGTTTTTT. Full variable domain (rest looked up from reference TRBV18 and TRBJ1-4): NAGVMQNPRHLVRRRGQEARLRCSPMKGHSHVYWYRQLPEEGLKFMVYLQKENIIDESGMPKERFSAEFPKEGPSILRIQQVVRGDSAAYFCASSQQGGNEKLFFGSGTQLSVL.

The V and J genes are TRBV3-1 (or the pseudogene TRBV3-2) and TRBJ2-7, with a possible D match to TRBD2 (6 bases). Germline V gene lookup returns CDR1 LGHDT and CDR2 YNNKEL (reference sequence). The V and J ends lost 4 bases and 2 bases respectively, with 15 bases between them. The CDR3 length is 15 residues. CDR3: CASSLRREPTYEQYF. In DNA form, the CDR3 reads TGTGCCAGCAGCCTCAGGAGGGAGCCCACCTACGAGCAGTACTTC.

V usage is TRBV11-3 and J usage is TRBJ2-2; 9 bases fit TRBD1. CDR3 size: 19 residues. Germline loops: CDR1 SGHNT, CDR2 YENEEA. The ends lost 10 bases at V and 2 bases at J; junction bases unmatched: 20. DNA for the CDR3: TGTGCCATCAGGGGGGGACTCGGGACAGGGAGGAGAAACACCGGGGAGCTGTTTTTT. It is translated as CAIRGGLGTGRRNTGELFF.

This chain joins TRBV28 and TRBJ1-4; 10 nucleotides align to TRBD1. Germline CDR1 MDHEN, CDR2 SYDVKM. The V and J ends lost 6 bases and 8 bases, in that order; junction bases with no gene match: 9. The CDR3 totals 15 residues. The CDR3: CASRHPGTGVEKLFF. For the CDR3, the DNA is TGTGCCAGCAGACACCCCGGGACAGGGGTAGAAAAACTGTTTTTT. Complete variable domain (other parts from reference TRBV28 and TRBJ1-4): DVKVTQSSRYLVKRTGEKVFLECVQDMDHENMFWYRQDPGLGLRLIYFSYDVKMKEKGDIPEGYSVSREKKERFSLILESASTNQTSMYLCASRHPGTGVEKLFFGSGTQLSVL.